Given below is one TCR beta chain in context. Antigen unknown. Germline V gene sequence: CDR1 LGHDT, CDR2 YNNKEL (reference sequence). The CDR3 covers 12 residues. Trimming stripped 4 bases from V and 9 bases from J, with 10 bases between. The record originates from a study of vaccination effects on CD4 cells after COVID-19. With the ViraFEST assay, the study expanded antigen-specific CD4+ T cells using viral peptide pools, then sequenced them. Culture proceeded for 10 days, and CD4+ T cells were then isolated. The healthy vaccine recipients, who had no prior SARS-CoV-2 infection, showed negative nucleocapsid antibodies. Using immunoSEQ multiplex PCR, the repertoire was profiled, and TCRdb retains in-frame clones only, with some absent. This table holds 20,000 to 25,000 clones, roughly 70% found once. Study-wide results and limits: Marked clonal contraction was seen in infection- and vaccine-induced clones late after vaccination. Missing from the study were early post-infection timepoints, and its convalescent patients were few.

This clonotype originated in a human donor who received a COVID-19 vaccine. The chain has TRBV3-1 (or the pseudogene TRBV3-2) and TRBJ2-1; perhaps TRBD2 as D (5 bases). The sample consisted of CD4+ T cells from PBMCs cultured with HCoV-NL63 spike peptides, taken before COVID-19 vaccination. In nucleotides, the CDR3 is TGTGCCAGCAGCCGGCTGAGCGGTGAGCAGTTCTTC. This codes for CASSRLSGEQFF.